This T cell receptor beta chain stems from a study of beta chain features in type 1 diabetes. Trimming cost V 5 bases and J 3 bases; bases outside gene matches: 7. The CDR3 has 15 residues. Germline V CDR1 and CDR2: ENHRY, SYGVKD. In this sample, this clone turned up a few times. The sequenced template was cDNA made from the entire isolated RNA. Measured with immunoSEQ multiplex PCR; TCRdb has only the in-frame clones, and not every one. Of 200,000 to 250,000 clones listed, about a tenth were seen once; the top ten hold 1% to 1.5%. The chain joins TRBV10-3 to TRBJ2-3; the match to TRBD1 covers 8 bases. The receptor was derived from a man aged 18-30 years in good health. Sequencing was carried out using central memory CD4+ T cells from blood. The CDR3 is CAISSDRVGTDTQYF. CDR3 DNA: TGTGCCATCAGTTCGGACAGGGTAGGGACAGATACGCAGTATTTT.